This T cell receptor (beta chain) was documented in a study of STAT5B mutations in CD4+ large granular lymphocyte leukemia. Buffy coats from healthy blood donors served as controls. Study conclusions and caveats: CD4-sorted patient repertoires seemed more clonal than healthy CD4+ repertoires. Compared with healthy controls (2/35), patient top clones favored TRBV06 (8/27). No patients shared main leukemic clonotypes, though around 24% appeared at low frequency elsewhere.

The protocol was immunoSEQ multiplex PCR, while the TCRdb copy is restricted to in-frame clones and leaves out a portion. The table records fewer than 35,000 clones, about four fifths of them present only once. The germline V gene encodes CDR1 LNHNV and CDR2 YYDKDF (reference sequence). J was trimmed by 3 bases and V by 3 bases; bases with no gene match: 5. This CDR3 has 15 amino acids. This clone has just a few counts. Its target is not known. V and J are TRBV15 and TRBJ1-5; 7 bases fit TRBD1. This TCR was recovered from a human donor in good health. The material sequenced was CD4+ T cells from blood buffy coats. The CDR3 nucleotides read TGTGCCACCAGCAGGTCTGGGACAGCCAATCAGCCCCAGCATTTT. It specifies CATSRSGTANQPQHF.